These 20 T cell receptor beta chains share one sample of origin, sequenced in a study of T cell changes during pregnancy in multiple sclerosis. The assay was immunoSEQ multiplex PCR, and TCRdb's table has in-frame clones only and misses some. The sample contains tens of thousands of clones, 85% to 95% of which appear only once. The specimen was peripheral blood, collected in the second trimester of pregnancy. The receptors shown here come from a female donor with multiple sclerosis, enrolled in a pregnancy study.

The chain employs TRBV5-1 and TRBJ1-5, with a tentative D call TRBD1 (5 bases). This CDR3 has 14 amino acids. The V end was cut by 4 bases, the J end by 5 bases, with 13 bases between. Looked up from germline, CDR1 is SGHRS and CDR2 is YFSETQ. CDR3 sequence (DNA): TGCGCCAGCAGCCCGGGGGGGGGAGATCAGCCCCAGCATTTT. It is translated as CASSPGGGDQPQHF.

The chain is built from TRBV5-5 and TRBJ2-2; tentatively, D is TRBD1 (5 bases). The germline V gene has CDR1 SGHKS and CDR2 YYEKEE (reference sequence). The CDR3 runs 16 residues. Trimming took 1 base from V and 0 from J, leaving 10 bases between them. DNA of the CDR3: TGTGCCAGCAGCTTGTCCGTGGGGCCGAACACCGGGGAGCTGTTTTTT. It encodes CASSLSVGPNTGELFF.

The chain joins TRBV5-4 to TRBJ1-1, with TRBD1 matching over 7 bases. CDR3 size: 15 residues. V lost 4 bases to trimming and J lost 1 base; unmatched junction nucleotides: 7. Germline V lookup: CDR1 SGHNT, CDR2 YYREEE (reference sequence). CDR3 in amino acids: CASSIGTVRNTEAFF. The CDR3 nucleotides are TGTGCCAGCAGCATCGGGACAGTCAGGAACACTGAAGCTTTCTTT.

The V gene is TRBV5-1, the J gene TRBJ1-3; no reliable D call. CDR3 size: 15 residues. V lost 0 bases to trimming and J lost 0 bases, with 7 bases between them. Germline V CDR1 and CDR2: SGHRS, YFSETQ. The CDR3, as DNA: TGCGCCAGCAGCTTGGGGTCAGGCTCTGGAAACACCATATATTTT. It specifies CASSLGSGSGNTIYF.

This clone has only one observation. This rearrangement joins TRBV2 to TRBJ1-3; D is unclear. This CDR3 comprises 16 residues. The V end was cut by 4 bases, the J end by 0 bases, with 13 bases between. Per germline, CDR1 SNHLY and CDR2 FYNNEI. CDR3 nucleotides: TGTGCCAGCAGTGCGGGGAGGCAAAACTCTGGAAACACCATATATTTT. It is translated as CASSAGRQNSGNTIYF.

The rearrangement links TRBV5-4 to TRBJ1-6; the D gene is possibly TRBD1 (5 bases). This CDR3 comprises 16 residues. Germline lookup yields CDR1 SGHNT and CDR2 YYREEE (reference sequence). V was shortened by 3 bases and J by 3 bases, with 13 bases between the two germline ends. In nucleotides, the CDR3 is TGTGCCAGCAGCTCACGGGGACTTAGCTATAATTCACCCCTCCACTTT. Protein: CASSSRGLSYNSPLHF.

The chain combines TRBV18 with TRBJ2-7; D perhaps matches TRBD2 (6 bases). V was clipped by 3 bases and J by 6 bases, with 12 bases between them. The CDR3 is 13 residues long. Germline V CDR1 and CDR2: KGHSH, LQKENI. DNA of the CDR3: TGTGCCAGCTCACCTGGCGGGGTCGGCGAGCAGTACTTC. It yields the protein CASSPGGVGEQYF. Full variable domain (missing parts from reference TRBV18 and TRBJ2-7): NAGVMQNPRHLVRRRGQEARLRCSPMKGHSHVYWYRQLPEEGLKFMVYLQKENIIDESGMPKERFSAEFPKEGPSILRIQQVVRGDSAAYFCASSPGGVGEQYFGPGTRLTVT.

The rearrangement joins TRBV14 to TRBJ2-1; 7 bases fit TRBD2. The ends lost 0 bases at V and 13 bases at J; junction bases unmatched: 12. Looked up from germline, CDR1 is SGHDN and CDR2 is FVKESK. The CDR3 is 15 residues long. The CDR3 nucleotides are TGTGCCAGCAGCCAAGAGGGACTACCTCATTCTGGTCAGTTCTTC. Its protein is CASSQEGLPHSGQFF. The full variable domain, its missing parts supplied by reference TRBV14 and TRBJ2-1, is EAGVTQFPSHSVIEKGQTVTLRCDPISGHDNLYWYRRVMGKEIKFLLHFVKESKQDESGMPNNRFLAERTGGTYSTLKVQPAELEDSGVYFCASSQEGLPHSGQFFGPGTRLTVL.

This clone has just a few counts. This chain joins TRBV19 and TRBJ2-7, with TRBD1 matching 7 bases. J gave up 3 bases and V 5 bases, and 7 bases lay outside the gene matches. Germline CDR1 and CDR2: LNHDA and SQIVND (reference sequence). The CDR3 totals 14 residues. The CDR3: CASSGYRDSYEQYF. CDR3 in DNA: TGTGCCAGTAGTGGATACCGGGACAGCTACGAGCAGTACTTC.

V is TRBV21-1 and J is TRBJ1-1; TRBD1 is the table's D call and was not checked against the DNA. TRBV21-1 counts as a pseudogene. CDR3 length: 15 amino acids. CDR3 DNA sequence: TGTGCCAGCAGCGGACGGACAGGGATGAACACTGAAGCTTTCTTT. Its translation: CASSGRTGMNTEAFF.

This rearrangement joins TRBV2 to TRBJ2-7; 9 bases fit TRBD1. Trimming at V came to 9 bases and at J to 2 bases, leaving 8 bases not matched to a gene. The CDR3 covers 14 residues. Per germline, CDR1 SNHLY and CDR2 FYNNEI. The DNA for the CDR3 is TGTGCCAGTTTGCCCCGGGACAGGGCCTACGAGCAGTACTTC. Translating it yields CASLPRDRAYEQYF.

This clone turned up a few times. CDR3 in DNA: TGTGCCTGGAGTCCTACAGGGGTTGACACCGGGGAGCTGTTTTTT. Translation gives CAWSPTGVDTGELFF. This rearrangement joins TRBV30 to TRBJ2-2; 7 nucleotides line up with TRBD1. CDR3 length: 15 residues. CDR1 and CDR2 from the germline V gene are GTSNPN and SVGIG (reference sequence). V lost 2 bases, J lost 3 bases, and 6 bases stayed unmatched.

The rearrangement joins TRBV6-5 to TRBJ2-3; 9 nucleotides agree with TRBD2. CDR3 length: 15 amino acids. In germline, CDR1 is MNHEY, CDR2 SVGAGI. Losses at the gene ends were 6 bases for V and 4 bases for J; bases not matched to a gene: 8. This chain's CDR3 is CASRGAGGLADTQYF. The CDR3 DNA sequence: TGTGCCAGCAGGGGTGCGGGGGGGCTTGCAGATACGCAGTATTTT.

The V gene is TRBV11-1, the J gene TRBJ2-1, with no clear D. CDR1 is SGHAT and CDR2 is FQDESV in the germline V gene (reference sequence). This CDR3 spans 12 amino acids. Trimming took 10 bases from V and 7 from J, leaving 14 bases between them. CDR3 DNA sequence: TGTGCCACGTCTTTTTATTTGAATGAGCAGTTCTTC. It specifies CATSFYLNEQFF.

The chain joins TRBV27 to TRBJ2-2; 13 positions match TRBD2. This CDR3 has 16 residues. J was trimmed by 6 bases and V by 3 bases; bases with no gene match: 4. The germline CDR1 and CDR2 sequences are MNHEY and SMNVEV (reference sequence). The CDR3 spells CASSFTSGGAAGELFF. The CDR3 region has the DNA TGTGCCAGCAGTTTTACTAGCGGGGGGGCAGCCGGGGAGCTGTTTTTT.

This clone was picked up one time. This chain links TRBV2 with TRBJ1-5; TRBD1 matches at 11 bases. Per the germline V gene, CDR1 is SNHLY and CDR2 is FYNNEI. The CDR3 consists of 17 residues. With V trimmed by 3 bases and J by 0 bases, 4 bases remained unmatched. In DNA form, the CDR3 reads TGTGCCAGCAGTGACCCTGGGACAGGGGGTAGCAATCAGCCCCAGCATTTT. Encoded protein: CASSDPGTGGSNQPQHF.

V is TRBV7-2 and J is TRBJ2-1, with 14 bases fitting TRBD2. The CDR3 runs 19 residues. J gave up 0 bases and V 3 bases, and 7 bases lay outside the gene matches. Germline lookup yields CDR1 SGHTA and CDR2 FQGNSA. CDR3 region: CASSLGLAGAGGSYNEQFF. CDR3 DNA sequence: TGTGCCAGCAGCTTGGGACTAGCGGGGGCGGGGGGCTCCTACAATGAGCAGTTCTTC.

The chain links TRBV2 to TRBJ2-7; D is possibly TRBD1 (6 bases). Trimming removed 4 bases at V and 5 bases at J, with 15 bases between. The CDR3 has 14 amino acids. Looked up from germline, CDR1 is SNHLY and CDR2 is FYNNEI. This chain's CDR3 is CASSVFQGSHEQYF. In DNA, the CDR3 is TGTGCCAGCAGTGTCTTCCAGGGGTCCCACGAGCAGTACTTC.

The V and J genes are TRBV19 and TRBJ2-3; a possible D gene is TRBD2 (5 bases). CDR1 is LNHDA, CDR2 SQIVND, per germline (reference sequence). This CDR3 is built from 15 residues. Trimming shortened V by 0 bases and J by 5 bases, and 12 bases separated the two germline ends. The CDR3 coding sequence is TGTGCCAGTAGTATAGAAGCACTAGTGGTAGATACGCAGTATTTT. It codes for CASSIEALVVDTQYF.

The chain carries TRBV9 and TRBJ1-3, with 7 bases aligning to TRBD1. Germline CDR1 SGDLS, CDR2 YYNGEE. The CDR3 sequence is 12 residues long. After removal of 3 bases from V and 8 bases from J, the junction contained 2 bases not matched to a gene. The chain's CDR3 is CASSATGDTIYF. The DNA for the CDR3 is TGTGCCAGCAGCGCTACAGGGGACACCATATATTTT.